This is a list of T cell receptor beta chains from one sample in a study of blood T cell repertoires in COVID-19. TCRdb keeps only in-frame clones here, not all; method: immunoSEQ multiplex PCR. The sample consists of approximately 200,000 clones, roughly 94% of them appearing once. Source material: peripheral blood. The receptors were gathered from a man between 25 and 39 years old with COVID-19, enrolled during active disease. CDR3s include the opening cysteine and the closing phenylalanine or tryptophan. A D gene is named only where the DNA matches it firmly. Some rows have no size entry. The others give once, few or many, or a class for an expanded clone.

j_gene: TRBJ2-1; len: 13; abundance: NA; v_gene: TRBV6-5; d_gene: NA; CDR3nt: TGTGCCAGCAGGAATGGGGGGAACAATGAGCAGTTCTTC; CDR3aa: CASRNGGNNEQFF
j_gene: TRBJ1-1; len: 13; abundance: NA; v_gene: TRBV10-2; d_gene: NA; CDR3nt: TGCGCCAGCAGTAAACAGGAGAACACTGAAGCTTTCTTT; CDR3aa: CASSKQENTEAFF
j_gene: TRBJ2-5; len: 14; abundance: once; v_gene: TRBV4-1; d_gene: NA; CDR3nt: TGCGCCAGCAGCCAAAGGGGTTCCCAAGAGACCCAGTACTTC; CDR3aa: CASSQRGSQETQYF
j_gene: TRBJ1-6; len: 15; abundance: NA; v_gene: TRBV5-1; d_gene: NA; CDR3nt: TGCGCCAGCAGCTTCGGCAGGGTGGATAATTCACCCCTCCACTTT; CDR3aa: CASSFGRVDNSPLHF
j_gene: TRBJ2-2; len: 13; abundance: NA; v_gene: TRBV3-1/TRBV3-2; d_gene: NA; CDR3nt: TGTGCCAGCAGCCGCTTCGGGGCCGGGGAGCTGTTTTTT; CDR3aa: CASSRFGAGELFF
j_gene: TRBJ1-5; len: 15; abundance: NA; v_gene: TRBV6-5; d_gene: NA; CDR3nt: TGTGCCAGCAGTTACAGGGCAGGGTCCGATCAGCCCCAGCATTTT; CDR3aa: CASSYRAGSDQPQHF
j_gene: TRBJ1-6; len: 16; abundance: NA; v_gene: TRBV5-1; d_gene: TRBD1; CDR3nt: TGCGCCAGCAGCTTGGAGGGGACAGGCAATAATTCACCCCTCCACTTT; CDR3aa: CASSLEGTGNNSPLHF
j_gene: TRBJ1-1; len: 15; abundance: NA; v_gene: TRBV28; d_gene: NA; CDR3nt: TGTGCCAGCAGTTCCCTCGGGGGAGTGAACACTGAAGCTTTCTTT; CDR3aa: CASSSLGGVNTEAFF
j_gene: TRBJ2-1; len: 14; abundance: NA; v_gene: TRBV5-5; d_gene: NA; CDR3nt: TGTGCCAGCAGCTTGGCAGGCACCTACAATGAGCAGTTCTTC; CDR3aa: CASSLAGTYNEQFF
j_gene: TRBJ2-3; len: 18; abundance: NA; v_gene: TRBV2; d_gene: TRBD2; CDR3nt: TGTGCCAGCAGTCCCGTCGGTAGCGGGGGAATATTTGCAGATACGCAGTATTTT; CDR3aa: CASSPVGSGGIFADTQYF
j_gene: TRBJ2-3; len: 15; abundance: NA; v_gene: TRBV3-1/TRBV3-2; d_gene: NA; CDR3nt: TGTGCCAGCAGCTCCGGTACCACTAGCACAGATACGCAGTATTTT; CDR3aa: CASSSGTTSTDTQYF